This TCR beta chain was sequenced for a study of vaccination effects on CD4 cells after COVID-19. On the study more broadly: Participants received two doses of either the BNT162b2 or mRNA-1273 vaccine. General study results and limits: Early timepoints after infection were absent, and convalescent patients were few in the study. Clones induced by infection and by vaccine showed marked clonal contraction late after vaccination.

The CDR3 has 15 amino acids. Germline CDR1 MNHEY, CDR2 SMNVEV (reference sequence). Trimming removed 7 bases from V and 6 bases from J, with 18 bases in between. Profiled with immunoSEQ multiplex PCR; TCRdb holds only in-frame clones, not every one. The sample has tens of thousands of clones, approximately 79% seen once. Expansion of antigen-specific CD4+ T cells with viral peptide pools was carried out by the ViraFEST assay before sequencing. Isolation of CD4+ T cells took place after approximately 10 days of culture. The study found no prior SARS-CoV-2 infection in the vaccine recipients, who tested negative for nucleocapsid antibodies. Every well housed roughly 2.1 million PBMC, which grew in culture alongside 10 IU/ml IL-2 and approximately 10 ug/ml peptides. Only a few counts were recorded for this clone. Its antigen is as yet unknown.

The V call is TRBV27, the J call TRBJ2-2; possibly TRBD1 for D (5 bases). The TCR originated in a human donor who received a COVID-19 vaccine. Sequencing used CD4+ T cells from PBMCs cultured with HCoV-OC43 spike peptides, obtained before COVID-19 vaccination. The subset was: HCoV-OC43 spike overlapping peptide pool stimulation. The DNA of the CDR3 is TGTGCCAGCAAAGGGAAAGGGGCGTTAGCCGGGGAGCTGTTTTTT. It yields the protein CASKGKGALAGELFF.